Below are 20 T cell receptor beta chains sequenced from a single sample in a study of cytomegalovirus exposure and HLA in healthy donors. PCR was performed using 60 Vbeta and 13 Jbeta primers. Only in-frame clones appear in the TCRdb table, and some are missing; sequencing was by immunoSEQ multiplex PCR. The sample records 110,000 or so clones, over 70% being singletons. The sample taken for sequencing was PBMCs. All receptors derive from a male donor in good health and CMV-seronegative.

V gene TRBV5-4 combines with J gene TRBJ2-7; 7 bases map to TRBD1. V was pared by 4 bases and J by 5 bases, with 12 bases of the junction left unmatched. This CDR3 region has 15 residues. CDR1 is SGHNT and CDR2 is YYREEE in the germline V gene (reference sequence). CDR3 DNA sequence: TGTGCCAGCAGCCCAAAAGCAACAGGGGACGACGAGCAGTACTTC. This gives the protein CASSPKATGDDEQYF.

The chain is built from TRBV11-2 and TRBJ2-1; TRBD2 aligns across 7 bases. This CDR3 is 13 amino acids long. Unmatched junction bases numbered 7, after V lost 6 bases and J lost 8 bases. Looked up from germline, CDR1 is SGHAT and CDR2 is FQNNGV. For the CDR3, the DNA is TGTGCCAGCAGTCGCGGGAGAGGCTATGAGCAGTTCTTC. Its protein is CASSRGRGYEQFF.

CDR3 coding DNA: TGCGCCAGCAGCCCAGGAGCGGGGTTCACAGATACGCAGTATTTT. Protein: CASSPGAGFTDTQYF. This rearrangement joins TRBV4-1 to TRBJ2-3, with TRBD2 matching 7 bases. The CDR3 has 15 amino acids. V lost 4 bases and J lost 2; bases outside the gene matches: 6. From germline, CDR1 is MGHRA and CDR2 YSYEKL.

The chain couples TRBV27 to TRBJ2-7; D gene unclear. The CDR3 length is 12 residues. CDR1 MNHEY and CDR2 SMNVEV come from the germline V gene (reference sequence). V was pared by 5 bases and J by 0 bases, with 5 bases between. The CDR3 DNA is TGTGCCAGCAGTGCCAGCTCCTACGAGCAGTACTTC. Translated: CASSASSYEQYF.

This chain uses TRBV9 with TRBJ2-5, with TRBD2 as a possible D gene (6 bases). CDR1 is SGDLS, CDR2 YYNGEE, per germline. V was shortened by 1 base and J by 5 bases, with 12 bases between the two germline ends. The CDR3 runs 14 residues. The CDR3 is CASSVRGLGETQYF. The CDR3 region has the DNA TGTGCCAGCAGCGTAAGGGGACTGGGGGAGACCCAGTACTTC.

The sample holds a few counts of this clone. The J gene is TRBJ1-1, the V gene TRBV4-1; D remains ambiguous. The germline CDR1 and CDR2 sequences are MGHRA and YSYEKL. The CDR3 has 15 amino acids. Trimming removed 1 base from V and 1 base from J, with 10 bases in between. In nucleotides, the CDR3 is TGCGCCAGCAGCCAAGTGAGGCGGTCGAACACTGAAGCTTTCTTT. Amino acid sequence: CASSQVRRSNTEAFF.

The chain couples TRBV7-2 to TRBJ2-2; 8 positions agree with TRBD2. CDR3 length: 16 amino acids. The junction had 5 bases not matched to a gene; V was cut back by 2 bases and J by 3 bases. Per germline, CDR1 SGHTA and CDR2 FQGNSA. The CDR3 DNA sequence: TGTGCCAGCAGCTTACTTAGCGGGACTGACACCGGGGAGCTGTTTTTT. Translating it yields CASSLLSGTDTGELFF.

The chain recombines TRBV5-1 with TRBJ2-7; TRBD1 is a possible D gene (5 bases). This CDR3 has 15 amino acids. CDR1 SGHRS and CDR2 YFSETQ come from the germline V gene. V shed 2 bases and J shed 2 bases, with 14 bases lying between them. CDR3 amino acids: CASSFSLTAPYEQYF. The CDR3, as DNA: TGCGCCAGCAGCTTCTCCCTGACAGCCCCCTACGAGCAGTACTTC.

This rearrangement joins TRBV5-6 to TRBJ2-1; 9 bases align to TRBD1. Germline lookup yields CDR1 SGHDT and CDR2 YYEEEE. V dropped 4 bases and J dropped 7; count of bases not matched to a gene: 9. The CDR3 extends over 15 amino acids. The CDR3, as DNA: TGTGCCAGCAGCCTAGGGACAGGGTCGTTTAATGAGCAGTTCTTC. As protein: CASSLGTGSFNEQFF. The full variable domain, completed using reference TRBV5-6 and TRBJ2-1, is DAGVTQSPTHLIKTRGQQVTLRCSPKSGHDTVSWYQQALGQGPQFIFQYYEEEERQRGNFPDRFSGHQFPNYSSELNVNALLLGDSALYLCASSLGTGSFNEQFFGPGTRLTVL.

This chain links TRBV6-5 with TRBJ1-2, with D possibly TRBD1 on 6 matching bases. This CDR3 contains 15 residues. Trimming took off 6 bases at V and 6 bases at J, with 20 bases between the two ends. The V gene's germline CDR1 is MNHEY and CDR2 SVGAGI. Here the CDR3 DNA reads TGTGCCAGCAGACTCCTCACTACAGGGAGCAATGGCTACACCTTC. This translates into CASRLLTTGSNGYTF.

This clone was seen more than once but under ten times. The rearrangement joins TRBV7-2 to TRBJ2-1; D is unclear. The CDR3 spans 15 residues. V was cut by 5 bases and J by 0 bases, with 11 bases left in between. CDR1 SGHTA and CDR2 FQGNSA come from the germline V gene. CDR3 in amino acids: CASSSAPGSYNEQFF. Written as DNA, the CDR3 is TGTGCCAGCAGCAGTGCGCCAGGCTCCTACAATGAGCAGTTCTTC.

The chain links TRBV5-1 to TRBJ2-1; maybe TRBD1 (6 bases). Germline assignment: CDR1 SGHRS and CDR2 YFSETQ. The CDR3 runs 14 residues. Trimming took off 4 bases at V and 7 bases at J, with 15 bases between the two ends. This chain's CDR3 is CASSNDRGKNEQFF. CDR3 nucleotides: TGCGCCAGCAGCAACGATAGGGGGAAAAATGAGCAGTTCTTC.

This clone has a handful of counts. The CDR3 coding sequence is TGTGCCAGCAGTCCCCAGACTTCTTACGAGCAGTACTTC. Translated, it gives CASSPQTSYEQYF. This sequence joins TRBV27 and TRBJ2-5, with no clear D. The last part of the DNA fits TRBJ2-7 better; the J call may be wrong. Germline CDR1 is MNHEY and CDR2 is SMNVEV (reference sequence). This CDR3 region has 13 residues.

This chain links TRBV2 with TRBJ1-2; 8 bases fit TRBD1. The germline CDR1 and CDR2 sequences are SNHLY and FYNNEI. V trimming: 4 bases; J trimming: 8 bases; junction bases outside the gene matches: 6. The CDR3 extends over 13 amino acids. CDR3 region: CASSGQGPRGYTF. CDR3 DNA sequence: TGTGCCAGCAGTGGACAGGGGCCACGGGGCTACACCTTC.

The chain carries TRBV29-1 and TRBJ2-1, with TRBD1 as a possible D gene (5 bases). The germline CDR1 and CDR2 sequences are SQVTM and ANQGSEA. The CDR3 length is 12 residues. V shed 7 bases and J shed 3 bases, with 10 bases lying between them. The CDR3 region is CSAIDSYNEQFF. The CDR3 region has the DNA TGCAGCGCTATAGACAGCTACAATGAGCAGTTCTTC.

This chain uses TRBV10-3 with TRBJ1-2; D call uncertain. Germline V lookup: CDR1 ENHRY, CDR2 SYGVKD. The CDR3 consists of 16 residues. V lost 2 bases, J lost 4 bases, and 17 bases lay in between. The CDR3 DNA follows: TGTGCCATCAGTGAGGGCTTGGAGGGTGGTGGCTATGGCTACACCTTC. Amino acids: CAISEGLEGGGYGYTF.

The chain recombines TRBV29-1 with TRBJ1-5; D uncertain. The germline V and J ends were trimmed by 4 bases and 3 bases, with 10 bases remaining between them. The CDR3 spans 13 residues. Germline assignment: CDR1 SQVTM and CDR2 ANQGSEA. In DNA form, the CDR3 reads TGCAGCGTTGTAGAACAGTACAATCAGCCCCAGCATTTT. Translating gives CSVVEQYNQPQHF.

The rearrangement links TRBV5-5 to TRBJ1-1; D is unclear. Deletions cut 4 bases from V and 4 bases from J, with 17 bases between. Germline V gene sequence: CDR1 SGHKS, CDR2 YYEKEE (reference sequence). CDR3 length: 15 amino acids. CDR3: CASSRGATAGTEAFF. The CDR3 region has the DNA TGTGCCAGCAGCCGGGGAGCGACGGCGGGCACTGAAGCTTTCTTT. The complete variable domain, with remaining parts taken from reference TRBV5-5 and TRBJ1-1, reads DAGVTQSPTHLIKTRGQQVTLRCSPISGHKSVSWYQQVLGQGPQFIFQYYEKEERGRGNFPDRFSARQFPNYSSELNVNALLLGDSALYLCASSRGATAGTEAFFGQGTRLTVV.

Concerning this clone itself: The junction shows a germline mismatch at one end, possibly a read error. V gene TRBV7-9 combines with J gene TRBJ2-2, with 7 bases fitting TRBD2. Per germline, CDR1 SEHNR and CDR2 FQNEAQ (reference sequence). The CDR3 totals 14 residues. DNA of the CDR3: TGTTCCAGCAGCCCTGTTAGCGGGACCGGGGAGCTGTTTTTT. Amino acid sequence: CSSSPVSGTGELFF.

The rearrangement uses TRBV28 and TRBJ1-5; D may be TRBD1 (6 bases). Trimming left V 8 bases short and J 4 bases short, with 15 bases between. Germline CDR1 and CDR2: MDHEN and SYDVKM. The CDR3 contains 14 residues. As DNA, the CDR3 is TGTGCCAGCCTAAAACAGGGTATGAATCAGCCCCAGCATTTT. It codes for CASLKQGMNQPQHF. The whole variable domain, filled in from reference TRBV28 and TRBJ1-5, reads DVKVTQSSRYLVKRTGEKVFLECVQDMDHENMFWYRQDPGLGLRLIYFSYDVKMKEKGDIPEGYSVSREKKERFSLILESASTNQTSMYLCASLKQGMNQPQHFGDGTRLSIL.